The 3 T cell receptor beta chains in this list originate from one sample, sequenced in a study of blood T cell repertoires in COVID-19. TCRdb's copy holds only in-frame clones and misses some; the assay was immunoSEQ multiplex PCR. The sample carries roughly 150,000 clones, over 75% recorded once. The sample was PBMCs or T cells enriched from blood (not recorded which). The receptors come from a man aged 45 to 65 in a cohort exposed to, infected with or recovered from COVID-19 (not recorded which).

CDR3 amino acids: CASSFIGGSKNTEAFF. In DNA, the CDR3 is TGTGCCAGCAGTTTTATAGGGGGCTCGAAGAACACTGAAGCTTTCTTT. V gene TRBV28 combines with J gene TRBJ1-1; TRBD1 matches 7 bases. This CDR3 has 16 amino acids. The germline V gene encodes CDR1 MDHEN and CDR2 SYDVKM. Trimming removed 3 bases from V and 1 base from J; junction bases left unmatched: 8.

The CDR3 nucleotides are TGCGCCAGCAGTCAATCGGGGTCCCAGGGCCCAAACTACGAGCAGTACTTC. Translated, it gives CASSQSGSQGPNYEQYF. J is TRBJ2-7 and V is TRBV23-1; D might be TRBD1 (5 bases). TRBV23-1 is reported as an ORF; its role is uncertain. The CDR3 contains 17 residues. V dropped 0 bases and J dropped 3 bases, with 18 bases sitting between them.

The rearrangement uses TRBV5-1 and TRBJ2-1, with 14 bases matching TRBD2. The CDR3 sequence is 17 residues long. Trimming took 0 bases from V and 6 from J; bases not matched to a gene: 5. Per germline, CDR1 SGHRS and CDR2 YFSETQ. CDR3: CASSLVGLAGVGNEQFF. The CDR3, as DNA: TGCGCCAGCAGCTTGGTGGGACTAGCGGGAGTAGGCAATGAGCAGTTCTTC.